These 7 T cell receptor beta chains came from one sample sequenced in a study of cytomegalovirus exposure and HLA in healthy donors. 60 Vbeta and 13 Jbeta primers were used in PCR. Generated by immunoSEQ multiplex PCR, the TCRdb table keeps only in-frame clones and is missing some. Here the sample spans over 100,000 clones, around four fifths being singletons. Material for sequencing was PBMCs. The source of these receptors is a female donor in good health and CMV-seronegative.

In this sample, this clone turned up once. This chain links TRBV28 with TRBJ1-2; D not certain. V lost 3 bases, J lost 3 bases, and 5 bases lay in between. CDR1 and CDR2 (germline): MDHEN, SYDVKM. This CDR3 region has 12 residues. The CDR3 coding sequence is TGTGCCAGCAGTTTGAGGGACTATGGCTACACCTTC. This encodes CASSLRDYGYTF.

V gene TRBV5-1 combines with J gene TRBJ2-3; the match to TRBD2 covers 7 bases. The V and J ends lost 0 bases and 1 base, in that order; junction bases with no gene match: 8. CDR1 SGHRS and CDR2 YFSETQ come from the germline V gene. This CDR3 region has 17 residues. Here the CDR3 reads CASSLAVAGGRTDTQYF. In DNA, the CDR3 is TGCGCCAGCAGCTTGGCGGTAGCGGGCGGACGCACAGATACGCAGTATTTT.

The V and J genes are TRBV19 and TRBJ1-5, with D hard to call. The CDR3 runs to 13 residues. Germline V gene sequence: CDR1 LNHDA, CDR2 SQIVND (reference sequence). V was cut by 3 bases and J by 4 bases, with 7 bases left in between. The CDR3 coding sequence is TGTGCCAGTAGTATTGGAGTTAATCAGCCCCAGCATTTT. Protein product: CASSIGVNQPQHF.

The chain uses TRBV4-2 and TRBJ1-2; possible D gene TRBD1, 6 bases. Germline loops: CDR1 LGHNA, CDR2 YNFKEQ. The CDR3 length is 15 residues. V was pared by 0 bases and J by 4 bases, with 12 bases between. The CDR3 loop is CASSQERHRVYGYTF. For the CDR3, the DNA is TGTGCCAGCAGCCAAGAGCGCCACAGGGTCTATGGCTACACCTTC.

The V gene is TRBV19, the J gene TRBJ2-3; weak D call: TRBD2 (6 bases). V was cut by 6 bases and J by 7 bases, with 20 bases left in between. Germline CDR1 and CDR2: LNHDA and SQIVND (reference sequence). This CDR3 is built from 15 residues. This CDR3 reads CASSHLREKINTQYF. The CDR3 bases are TGTGCCAGTAGCCACCTCCGGGAGAAAATAAATACGCAGTATTTT. The complete variable domain, with remaining parts taken from reference TRBV19 and TRBJ2-3, reads DGGITQSPKYLFRKEGQNVTLSCEQNLNHDAMYWYRQDPGQGLRLIYYSQIVNDFQKGDIAEGYSVSREKKESFPLTVTSAQKNPTAFYLCASSHLREKINTQYFGPGTRLTVL.

The rearrangement joins TRBV5-4 to TRBJ2-3; 8 nucleotides match TRBD1. The V and J ends lost 5 bases and 1 base, in that order; junction bases with no gene match: 6. The CDR3 totals 15 residues. Germline-derived CDR1 and CDR2 are SGHNT and YYREEE (reference sequence). The CDR3 nucleotides are TGTGCCAGCAGTCCACTGGACAGGGGCACAGATACGCAGTATTTT. Protein: CASSPLDRGTDTQYF.

The chain carries TRBV9 and TRBJ2-5; weak D call: TRBD1 (5 bases). The length of the CDR3 is 15 residues. CDR1 and CDR2 from the germline V gene are SGDLS and YYNGEE. V was clipped by 0 bases and J by 2 bases, with 11 bases between them. CDR3 bases: TGTGCCAGCAGCGTAGGAGGACACAAACAAGAGACCCAGTACTTC. Encoded protein: CASSVGGHKQETQYF. The variable domain in full, completed from reference TRBV9 and TRBJ2-5, reads DSGVTQTPKHLITATGQRVTLRCSPRSGDLSVYWYQQSLDQGLQFLIQYYNGEERAKGNILERFSAQQFPDLHSELNLSSLELGDSALYFCASSVGGHKQETQYFGPGTRLLVL.